Following are 16 T cell receptor beta chains from one sample sequenced in a study of vaccination and CD4 T cells after COVID-19. The Oncomine TCR Beta short-read assay was applied to DNA of cultured CD4+ T cells. Using its own MiXCR run on the PCR reads, TCRdb lists one record per CDR3 protein. The sample lists 10,000 to 15,000 distinct CDR3 sequences; around 53% were seen once. Antigen specificity for these receptors is unknown. Treatment noted: roughly ten-day PBMC culture with coronavirus spike peptide pools or control peptides (ViraFEST assay). The sequencing input was CD4+ T cells from blood, cultured in vitro. The receptors stem from a human donor who had recovered from COVID-19.

The chain has TRBV20-1 and TRBJ1-4; the D gene is possibly TRBD1 (5 bases). Per germline, CDR1 DFQATT and CDR2 SNEGSKA (reference sequence). There are 15 residues in the CDR3. Trimming stripped 5 bases from V and 8 bases from J, with 21 bases between. The CDR3 nucleotides are TGCAGTGCTTACCGGGACTCCCGTGGAGGCGAAAAACTGTTTTTT. Its translation is CSAYRDSRGGEKLFF.

This sequence joins TRBV30 and TRBJ1-5; no definite D call. V shed 0 bases and J shed 4 bases, with 7 bases lying between them. From germline, CDR1 is GTSNPN and CDR2 SVGIG (reference sequence). The CDR3 is 13 amino acids. Written as DNA, the CDR3 is TGTGCCTGGAGTGTACAAGGGAATCAGCCCCAGCATTTT. Its translation is CAWSVQGNQPQHF.

This clonotype appeared a single time. The V call is TRBV20-1, the J call TRBJ2-7; 10 bases map to TRBD1. Germline V gene lookup returns CDR1 DFQATT and CDR2 SNEGSKA (reference sequence). Losses at the gene ends were 6 bases for V and 7 bases for J; bases not matched to a gene: 9. This CDR3 has 13 residues. CDR3 bases: TGCAGTGCCGACCGGGACAGGGGTCGAGAGCAGTACTTC. It encodes CSADRDRGREQYF.

The chain uses TRBV7-9 and TRBJ2-5; no reliable D call. Germline CDR1 is SEHNR and CDR2 is FQNEAQ (reference sequence). The CDR3 is 12 residues long. Trimming stripped 4 bases from V and 5 bases from J, with 8 bases between. The CDR3 coding sequence is TGTGCCAGCAGCTGGGCTAGGGAGACCCAGTACTTC. Translating gives CASSWARETQYF.

This clonotype has more than one count but fewer than ten. The V call is TRBV25-1, the J call TRBJ2-1, with TRBD1 matching over 10 bases. Germline CDR1 MGHDK, CDR2 SYGVNS. V lost 10 bases to trimming and J lost 4 bases; unmatched junction nucleotides: 10. CDR3 length: 15 residues. CDR3 amino acids: CATPPRDRGYNEQFF. The CDR3 DNA follows: TGTGCCACCCCCCCCCGGGACAGGGGTTACAATGAGCAGTTCTTC.

This chain connects TRBV2 to TRBJ2-3; 15 nucleotides match TRBD2. Germline CDR1 reads SNHLY; CDR2 reads FYNNEI. There are 15 residues in the CDR3. V lost 6 bases, J lost 3 bases, and 1 base stayed unmatched. CDR3 sequence reads: CASRGTSGRTDTQYF. CDR3 bases: TGTGCCAGCAGGGGGACTAGCGGGAGGACAGATACGCAGTATTTT.

CDR3 bases: TGTGCCATCAGCCGGGGAGGAGGCAATGAGCAGTTCTTC. It translates to CAISRGGGNEQFF. The chain carries TRBV10-3 and TRBJ2-1, with a tentative D call TRBD2 (6 bases). Germline CDR1 is ENHRY and CDR2 is SYGVKD. Trimming pared 6 bases from V and 6 bases from J, leaving 12 bases between. The length of the CDR3 is 13 residues.

The chain uses TRBV3-1 and TRBJ2-5; weak D call: TRBD2 (7 bases). Germline CDR1 reads LGHDT; CDR2 reads YNNKEL (reference sequence). There are 15 residues in the CDR3. Trimming pared 0 bases from V and 3 bases from J, leaving 11 bases between. CDR3 amino acids: CASSQEKGGKETQYF. As DNA, the CDR3 is TGTGCCAGCAGCCAAGAAAAGGGGGGGAAAGAGACCCAGTACTTC.

This clonotype was counted between two and nine times. This chain uses TRBV20-1 with TRBJ2-3, with D maybe TRBD2 (5 bases). Germline V lookup: CDR1 DFQATT, CDR2 SNEGSKA (reference sequence). V lost 6 bases and J 2 bases, leaving 15 bases between the germline ends. This CDR3 has 14 residues. CDR3 amino acids: CSADAGAATDTQYF. CDR3 sequence (DNA): TGCAGTGCGGATGCTGGAGCGGCCACAGATACGCAGTATTTT.

The chain employs TRBV19 and TRBJ2-7; D unresolved. Trimming shortened V by 2 bases and J by 0 bases, and 8 bases separated the two germline ends. Germline V gene sequence: CDR1 LNHDA, CDR2 SQIVND (reference sequence). The CDR3 is 14 amino acids. CDR3 amino acids: CASSISVNSYEQYF. Written as DNA, the CDR3 is TGTGCCAGTAGTATATCGGTCAACTCCTACGAGCAGTACTTC.

This clonotype was seen a handful of times. The chain joins TRBV20-1 to TRBJ2-5; the D gene could be TRBD1 or TRBD2 (5 bases each). The CDR3 sequence is 16 residues long. The germline V gene encodes CDR1 DFQATT and CDR2 SNEGSKA (reference sequence). Trimming removed 0 bases from V and 4 bases from J, with 18 bases in between. CDR3 amino acids: CSARDLWGILLETQYF. CDR3 coding DNA: TGCAGTGCTAGAGATCTCTGGGGGATTTTATTAGAGACCCAGTACTTC.

The V and J genes are TRBV2 and TRBJ2-7, with a weak D call TRBD2 (6 bases). Trimming stripped 6 bases from V and 0 bases from J, with 12 bases between. Per germline, CDR1 SNHLY and CDR2 FYNNEI. The CDR3 length is 14 residues. This chain's CDR3 is CASRRDLSSYEQYF. DNA of the CDR3: TGTGCCAGCAGACGGGACTTGAGCTCCTACGAGCAGTACTTC.

The chain carries TRBV6-5 and TRBJ1-1; no clear D. V was trimmed by 0 bases and J by 4 bases, leaving 12 bases between them. This CDR3 spans 15 amino acids. Germline lookup yields CDR1 MNHEY and CDR2 SVGAGI. As DNA, the CDR3 is TGTGCCAGCAGTTACTCTCGGAGGGCGGGCACTGAAGCTTTCTTT. Translating gives CASSYSRRAGTEAFF.

CDR3 nucleotide sequence: TGTGCCAGCAGCTTAGGACAGGCTGGGGGGACGCAGTATTTT. Its translation: CASSLGQAGGTQYF. The rearrangement uses TRBV7-9 and TRBJ2-3; D might be TRBD1 or TRBD2, each matching 6 bases. The V end lost 1 base, the J end lost 9 bases, and 14 bases lay between the germline ends. The CDR3 covers 14 residues. Germline-derived CDR1 and CDR2 are SEHNR and FQNEAQ (reference sequence).

This chain joins TRBV2 and TRBJ2-1; maybe TRBD2 (6 bases). This CDR3 region has 14 residues. V gave up 4 bases and J gave up 4 bases, with 11 bases separating them. Germline CDR1 and CDR2: SNHLY and FYNNEI. The CDR3 DNA follows: TGTGCCAGCAGTGGTTCGGGGGATTACAATGAGCAGTTCTTC. Translated, it gives CASSGSGDYNEQFF.

This clonotype was seen a handful of times. This chain uses TRBV15 with TRBJ2-2; D not certain. V gave up 1 base and J gave up 5 bases, with 5 bases separating them. Germline loops: CDR1 LNHNV, CDR2 YYDKDF (reference sequence). The CDR3 loop spans 13 amino acids. CDR3 coding DNA: TGTGCCACCAGCAGAGTAGGGACCGGGGAGCTGTTTTTT. It encodes CATSRVGTGELFF.